This T cell receptor beta chain came from a study of identical twins. Study outcomes and limitations: Zero-insertion analyses might be partly confounded by invariant T cells like MAIT and iNKT. Reduced insertions were recorded for abundant cord blood beta clonotypes, with no such pattern in memory repertoires.

The V and J ends lost 4 bases and 2 bases respectively, with 9 bases between them. The germline CDR1 and CDR2 sequences are KGHDR and SFDVKD. The CDR3 is 14 residues long. It was template switching that added a universal primer site, and there were unique molecular identifiers on the cDNA. MiXCR, run by TCRdb on the 5' RACE reads, gives a single entry per CDR3 protein. Of 250,000 to 350,000 distinct CDR3 sequences in the sample, roughly 10% were seen once. This clonotype occurred a few times. Its cognate antigen is unknown. This sample was shared with a second study, whose subject was yellow fever vaccine responses in identical twins.

The sample comprised CD8+ T cells sorted from blood. The receptor was derived from a woman in her late teens or twenties in good health. The chain recombines TRBV24-1 with TRBJ2-3; D tentatively fits TRBD1 or TRBD2 (6 bases each). The CDR3 reads CATSEQGLTDTQYF. CDR3 DNA: TGTGCCACCAGTGAACAGGGACTCACAGATACGCAGTATTTT.